This TCR beta chain was obtained from a study of blood T cell repertoires in COVID-19. Overall study: In each case, the material was cDNA or gDNA derived from T cells, B-cell-depleted T cells, or PBMCs.

Original analysis: Scientists estimated how many nucleated cells there were by amplifying reference gene primers. Only in-frame clones appear in the TCRdb table, and some are missing; sequencing was by immunoSEQ multiplex PCR. That table supplies the V and J calls and clone size; D and trimming were determined from the DNA. The table has roughly 180,000 clones, around 85% seen once; the top ten hold around 6.9%. In this sample, this clone turned up a few times. This CDR3 contains 13 residues. V was trimmed by 4 bases and J by 5 bases, leaving 13 bases between them. Germline V gene sequence: CDR1 SGHDT, CDR2 YYEEEE.

Sequenced: peripheral blood. The TCR sequence derives from a man older than 75 with COVID-19, enrolled during active disease. V is TRBV5-6 and J is TRBJ2-7; the D gene is possibly TRBD1 (6 bases). The CDR3: CASSPWPGDEQYF. The DNA of the CDR3 is TGTGCCAGCAGCCCCTGGCCAGGGGACGAGCAGTACTTC.